These 27 T cell receptor beta chains were sequenced from one sample in a study of shared clonotypes between healthy human individuals. Clones were read by immunoSEQ multiplex PCR, and TCRdb kept only the in-frame ones, dropping some. Of 2 million to 2.5 million clones detected, approximately 96% appear once; the ten largest clones hold less than 0.15%. Sequenced input: naive CD4+ T cells sorted from blood. The sample's subset: CD45RA+ positively selected. Receptor source: a man aged 18-30 years in good health.

This chain joins TRBV29-1 and TRBJ1-1, with TRBD1 as a possible D gene (5 bases). CDR3 length equals 14 residues. CDR1 is SQVTM, CDR2 ANQGSEA, per germline. Between the trimmed V and J ends, which lost 6 bases and 1 base, there was a span of 15 bases. CDR3 sequence: CSVTGQGRNTEAFF. CDR3 nucleotides: TGCAGCGTGACGGGGCAGGGTCGGAACACTGAAGCTTTCTTT.

With respect to this clone: Other nucleotide sequences in the sample specify the same CDR3. The V gene is TRBV2, the J gene TRBJ2-7; D not resolved. Germline CDR1 is SNHLY and CDR2 is FYNNEI. V lost 4 bases, J lost 6 bases, and 7 bases lay in between. This CDR3 has 11 residues. CDR3: CASSVVGEQYF. CDR3 coding DNA: TGTGCCAGCAGTGTGGTCGGCGAGCAGTACTTC.

This chain's CDR3 is CASSRDRSYGYTF. For the CDR3, the DNA is TGTGCCAGCAGCCGGGACAGGAGCTATGGCTACACCTTC. J is TRBJ1-2 and V is TRBV7-2, with 8 nucleotides matching TRBD1. J was trimmed by 4 bases and V by 5 bases; bases with no gene match: 3. The CDR3 consists of 13 residues. CDR1 is SGHTA, CDR2 FQGNSA, per germline. Complete variable domain (other parts from reference TRBV7-2 and TRBJ1-2): GAGVSQSPSNKVTEKGKDVELRCDPISGHTALYWYRQSLGQGLEFLIYFQGNSAPDKSGLPSDRFSAERTGGSVSTLTIQRTQQEDSAVYLCASSRDRSYGYTFGSGTRLTVV.

Notes on this clone: Other nucleotide sequences from this sample produce the same CDR3. V and J are TRBV10-3 and TRBJ2-7, with D unresolved. The germline V gene has CDR1 ENHRY and CDR2 SYGVKD. The V end lost 0 bases, the J end lost 2 bases, and 8 bases lay between the germline ends. This CDR3 has 14 amino acids. CDR3 sequence reads: CAISESAQTYEQYF. The CDR3 DNA reads as TGTGCCATCAGTGAGTCAGCCCAGACCTACGAGCAGTACTTC.

This clone has a handful of counts. The chain is built from TRBV10-3 and TRBJ1-3; no firm D call. This CDR3 is 15 amino acids long. Germline V lookup: CDR1 ENHRY, CDR2 SYGVKD. Trimming pared 2 bases from V and 0 bases from J, leaving 8 bases between. The CDR3 coding sequence is TGTGCCATCAGTGAGACTACAAGCTCTGGAAACACCATATATTTT. Translated, it gives CAISETTSSGNTIYF.

The chain uses TRBV27 and TRBJ1-5; 8 bases map to TRBD1. This CDR3 spans 15 amino acids. The junction had 6 bases not matched to a gene; V was cut back by 4 bases and J by 4 bases. The germline V gene encodes CDR1 MNHEY and CDR2 SMNVEV (reference sequence). The CDR3 here is CASSYRTGLNQPQHF. In DNA, the CDR3 is TGTGCCAGCAGTTACCGGACAGGGTTAAATCAGCCCCAGCATTTT.

The chain links TRBV7-2 to TRBJ2-7, with D hard to call. CDR3 length: 15 amino acids. Germline-derived CDR1 and CDR2 are SGHTA and FQGNSA. Trimming took 5 bases from V and 3 from J, leaving 17 bases between them. The CDR3 reads CASSRQPGYYYEQYF. The CDR3 DNA is TGTGCCAGCAGCCGCCAACCTGGTTATTACTACGAGCAGTACTTC.

This clone was found once. The V call is TRBV11-2, the J call TRBJ1-3; TRBD1 is a possible D gene (5 bases). CDR3 length: 17 amino acids. Germline CDR1 reads SGHAT; CDR2 reads FQNNGV. V lost 3 bases and J lost 0, with 15 bases in between. The CDR3, as DNA: TGTGCCAGCAGCTTCTTTGGGACGGGCCTCTCTGGAAACACCATATATTTT. This translates into CASSFFGTGLSGNTIYF.

About this clone: This CDR3 is also generated by other DNA sequences in the sample. V and J are TRBV2 and TRBJ1-1; TRBD1 might be the D (6 bases). The CDR3 has 13 residues. V was trimmed by 4 bases and J by 4 bases, leaving 10 bases between them. Looked up from germline, CDR1 is SNHLY and CDR2 is FYNNEI. The CDR3 loop reads CASSVGGGTEAFF. The DNA for the CDR3 is TGTGCCAGCAGTGTCGGGGGCGGCACTGAAGCTTTCTTT. Full variable domain (outside the CDR3, taken from reference TRBV2 and TRBJ1-1): EPEVTQTPSHQVTQMGQEVILRCVPISNHLYFYWYRQILGQKVEFLVSFYNNEISEKSEIFDDQFSVERPDGSNFTLKIRSTKLEDSAMYFCASSVGGGTEAFFGQGTRLTVV.

This clone was detected only a few times. The CDR3 loop reads CSGATGRDTEAFF. CDR3 nucleotide sequence: TGCAGCGGAGCGACGGGTCGGGACACTGAAGCTTTCTTT. The chain links TRBV29-1 to TRBJ1-1, with D unresolved. The CDR3 spans 13 residues. Germline V CDR1 and CDR2: SQVTM, ANQGSEA. V was trimmed by 7 bases and J by 3 bases, leaving 15 bases between them.

Only one count was recorded for this clone. The same CDR3 also results from other DNA sequences found in this sample. The chain recombines TRBV11-2 with TRBJ2-5; D is possibly TRBD2 (7 bases). Germline assignment: CDR1 SGHAT and CDR2 FQNNGV. The CDR3 contains 13 residues. V shed 3 bases and J shed 4 bases, with 9 bases lying between them. CDR3 residues: CASSLGGRETQYF. Written as DNA, the CDR3 is TGTGCCAGCAGCTTGGGGGGGCGAGAGACCCAGTACTTC.

The chain uses TRBV2 and TRBJ1-6, with D possibly TRBD1 on 5 matching bases. Trimming shortened V by 7 bases and J by 2 bases, and 18 bases separated the two germline ends. There are 17 residues in the CDR3. Per the germline V gene, CDR1 is SNHLY and CDR2 is FYNNEI. This CDR3 reads CASNWGGQRAYNSPLHF. DNA for the CDR3: TGTGCCAGCAATTGGGGGGGTCAGAGGGCCTATAATTCACCCCTCCACTTT.

CDR3 amino acids: CASSTPTGMSTEAFF. The CDR3 DNA sequence: TGTGCCAGCAGCACCCCAACAGGGATGAGCACTGAAGCTTTCTTT. The J gene is TRBJ1-1, the V gene TRBV7-3; weak D call: TRBD1 (6 bases). Trimming removed 5 bases at V and 4 bases at J, with 17 bases between. The CDR3 consists of 15 residues. Per the germline V gene, CDR1 is SGHTA and CDR2 is FQGTGA.

Points on this clone: This specimen includes other DNA sequences encoding the same CDR3. V usage is TRBV29-1 and J usage is TRBJ1-2, with D possibly matching TRBD1 (5 bases). Germline-derived CDR1 and CDR2 are SQVTM and ANQGSEA. V was shortened by 6 bases and J by 8 bases, with 13 bases between the two germline ends. The CDR3 loop spans 11 amino acids. The CDR3 bases are TGCAGCGTCGACAGTGGATACGGCTACACCTTC. This codes for CSVDSGYGYTF.

Note on this clone: This CDR3 is also generated by other DNA sequences in the sample. This chain uses TRBV5-4 with TRBJ2-2; TRBD2 might be the D (5 bases). Trimming stripped 1 base from V and 0 bases from J, with 7 bases between. Looked up from germline, CDR1 is SGHNT and CDR2 is YYREEE (reference sequence). This CDR3 spans 15 amino acids. CDR3 protein: CASSLRTANTGELFF. In DNA, the CDR3 is TGTGCCAGCAGCTTGAGGACTGCGAACACCGGGGAGCTGTTTTTT.

V gene TRBV5-1 combines with J gene TRBJ1-2; no clear D gene. The CDR3 runs 14 residues. Germline lookup yields CDR1 SGHRS and CDR2 YFSETQ. V lost 4 bases, J lost 8 bases, and 18 bases lay in between. CDR3 protein: CASSQAEGVGGYTF. The CDR3 bases are TGCGCCAGCAGCCAAGCCGAGGGAGTGGGAGGCTACACCTTC.

This chain links TRBV6-1 with TRBJ1-5; 9 bases are a match to TRBD1. The V and J ends lost 6 bases and 7 bases, in that order; junction bases with no gene match: 7. The CDR3 has 14 amino acids. Germline V gives CDR1 MNHNS, CDR2 SASEGT. CDR3 nucleotide sequence: TGTGCCAGCAGGGAACAGGGGGCGCGACAGCCCCAGCATTTT. Protein: CASREQGARQPQHF.

The chain employs TRBV10-1 and TRBJ2-3; no definite D call. The CDR3 extends over 13 amino acids. Trimming stripped 5 bases from V and 6 bases from J, with 12 bases between. CDR1 is WNHNN, CDR2 SYGVQD, per germline (reference sequence). CDR3 nucleotide sequence: TGCGCCAGCAGTTCCGGTATGGGGGATACGCAGTATTTT. It translates to CASSSGMGDTQYF.

J is TRBJ1-1 and V is TRBV18, with unresolved D. V lost 3 bases to trimming and J lost 3 bases, with 11 bases between them. This CDR3 spans 14 amino acids. Germline CDR1 KGHSH, CDR2 LQKENI. The CDR3 bases are TGTGCCAGCTCACCCTGGATAACCGACACTGAAGCTTTCTTT. Residues: CASSPWITDTEAFF.

The chain links TRBV30 to TRBJ2-7, with D perhaps matching TRBD1 or TRBD2 (5 bases each). V lost 3 bases to trimming and J lost 4 bases, with 13 bases between them. Germline V CDR1 and CDR2: GTSNPN, SVGIG (reference sequence). The CDR3 has 13 residues. CDR3 bases: TGTGCCTGGAGGCCGGGACGGTCGTACGAGCAGTACTTC. This encodes CAWRPGRSYEQYF.

The chain uses TRBV10-2 and TRBJ2-1; perhaps TRBD1 as D (6 bases). Trimming left V 4 bases short and J 4 bases short, with 8 bases between. CDR3 length: 13 amino acids. Germline lookup yields CDR1 WSHSY and CDR2 SAAADI. This chain's CDR3 is CASSGQDYNEQFF. The CDR3 region has the DNA TGCGCCAGCAGTGGACAGGATTACAATGAGCAGTTCTTC.

The rearrangement uses TRBV19 and TRBJ1-2; weak D call: TRBD1 (5 bases). Germline CDR1 reads LNHDA; CDR2 reads SQIVND (reference sequence). Trimming stripped 4 bases from V and 4 bases from J, with 10 bases between. This CDR3 region has 13 residues. The CDR3 nucleotides read TGTGCCAGTAGTACCGGGGGGTTCTATGGCTACACCTTC. Encoded protein: CASSTGGFYGYTF.

V usage is TRBV10-1 and J usage is TRBJ1-4; D not certain. Germline V CDR1 and CDR2: WNHNN, SYGVQD (reference sequence). The CDR3 has 14 amino acids. V dropped 6 bases and J dropped 2 bases, with 10 bases sitting between them. This CDR3 is CASSPGPTNEKLFF. CDR3 nucleotides: TGCGCCAGCAGCCCGGGCCCGACTAATGAAAAACTGTTTTTT.

The chain is built from TRBV4-1 and TRBJ2-2; 10 bases are a match to TRBD2. This CDR3 has 17 amino acids. Germline CDR1 and CDR2: MGHRA and YSYEKL. V dropped 4 bases and J dropped 0; count of bases not matched to a gene: 5. CDR3 loop: CASSPIAGGSNTGELFF. CDR3 sequence (DNA): TGCGCCAGCAGCCCTATAGCGGGAGGCTCGAACACCGGGGAGCTGTTTTTT.

The V and J genes are TRBV4-1 and TRBJ1-6; D not resolved. This CDR3 comprises 14 residues. The V gene's germline CDR1 is MGHRA and CDR2 YSYEKL. V gave up 6 bases and J gave up 7 bases, with 13 bases separating them. The CDR3 nucleotides are TGCGCCAGCAGTTTTACCGTGGGGAATTCACCCCTCCACTTT. This translates into CASSFTVGNSPLHF.

The gene calls are TRBV2 and TRBJ1-1; D is uncertain. Per the germline V gene, CDR1 is SNHLY and CDR2 is FYNNEI. The V end was cut by 7 bases, the J end by 0 bases, with 12 bases between. The CDR3 covers 14 residues. CDR3 sequence: CASNKGNMNTEAFF. CDR3 DNA: TGTGCCAGCAACAAGGGTAACATGAACACTGAAGCTTTCTTT.

The genes are TRBV7-3 and TRBJ1-1; TRBD1 agrees at 8 bases. V lost 5 bases and J lost 3; bases outside the gene matches: 5. The CDR3 is made up of 14 amino acids. The V gene's germline CDR1 is SGHTA and CDR2 FQGTGA. CDR3 nucleotides: TGTGCCAGCAGCCAGGGACAGGCCTACACTGAAGCTTTCTTT. Translation: CASSQGQAYTEAFF.